The TCR beta chain under discussion was sequenced for a study of T cell responses to AZD1222 COVID-19 vaccine. Profiled with immunoSEQ multiplex PCR; TCRdb holds only in-frame clones, not every one. The sample has 150,000 to 200,000 clones; less than 90% are singletons. This clone was seen more than once but under ten times. As yet, its antigen is unknown. V lost 0 bases, J lost 4 bases, and 16 bases lay in between. Germline V lookup: CDR1 SGDLS, CDR2 YYNGEE. CDR3 length: 17 amino acids. Study-wide results and limits: An increase in Spike-specific TCR breadth and depth was observed after two AZD1222 doses. Clonal diversity was possibly underestimated, and white British individuals and females predominated among donors.

This TCR derives from an adult in good health. The rearrangement uses TRBV9 and TRBJ2-2, with D possibly being TRBD2 (5 bases). The specimen comprised peripheral blood, sampled on day 0 of AZD1222 vaccination. CDR3 protein: CASSVAPPPSCTGELFF. The CDR3 nucleotides are TGTGCCAGCAGCGTAGCCCCGCCCCCTAGCTGCACCGGGGAGCTGTTTTTT.